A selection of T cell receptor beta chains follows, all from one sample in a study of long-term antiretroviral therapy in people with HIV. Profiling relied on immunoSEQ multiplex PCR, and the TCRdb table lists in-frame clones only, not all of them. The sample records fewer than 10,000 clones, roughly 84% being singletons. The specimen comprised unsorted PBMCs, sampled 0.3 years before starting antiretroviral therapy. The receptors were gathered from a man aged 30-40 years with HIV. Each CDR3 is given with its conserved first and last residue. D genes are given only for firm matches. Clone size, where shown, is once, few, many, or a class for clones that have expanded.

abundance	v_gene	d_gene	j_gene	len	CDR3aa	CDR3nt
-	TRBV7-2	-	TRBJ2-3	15	CASSLVNPGLDTQYF	TGTGCCAGCAGCTTAGTTAATCCCGGGTTAGATACGCAGTATTTT
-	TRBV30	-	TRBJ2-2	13	CAWRLWGAGELFF	TGTGCCTGGAGATTGTGGGGAGCCGGGGAGCTGTTTTTT
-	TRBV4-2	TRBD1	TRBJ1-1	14	CASSQWTGGTEAFF	TGTGCCAGCAGCCAATGGACAGGGGGCACTGAAGCTTTCTTT
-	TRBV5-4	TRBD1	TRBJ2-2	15	CASSLGGGVAGELFF	TGTGCCAGCAGCTTGGGAGGGGGCGTCGCCGGGGAGCTGTTTTTT
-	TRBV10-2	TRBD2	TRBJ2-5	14	CASKLAGGQETQYF	TGCGCCAGCAAACTAGCGGGGGGCCAAGAGACCCAGTACTTC
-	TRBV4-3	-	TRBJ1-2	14	CASSQVLGGRGYTF	TGCGCCAGCAGCCAAGTCTTGGGGGGTAGGGGCTACACCTTC
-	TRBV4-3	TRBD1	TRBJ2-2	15	CASSPRQGVIGELFF	TGCGCCAGCAGCCCCCGACAGGGGGTCATCGGGGAGCTGTTTTTT
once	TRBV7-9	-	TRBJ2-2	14	CASSLRNEGGELFF	TGTGCCAGCAGCTTGAGGAATGAAGGCGGGGAGCTGTTTTTT
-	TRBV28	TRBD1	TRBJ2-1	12	CASREQGVEQFF	TGTGCCAGCAGGGAACAGGGGGTTGAGCAGTTCTTC
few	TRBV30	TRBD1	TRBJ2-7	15	CAWSARTGVSYEQYF	TGTGCCTGGAGTGCTCGGACAGGGGTCTCCTACGAGCAGTACTTC
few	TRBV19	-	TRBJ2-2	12	CASSMITGELFF	TGTGCCAGTAGTATGATCACCGGGGAGCTGTTTTTT
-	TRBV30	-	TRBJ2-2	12	CASQGNTGELFF	TGTGCCTCGCAGGGGAACACCGGGGAGCTGTTTTTT
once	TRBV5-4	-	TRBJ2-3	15	CASSLVGSGTDTQYF	TGTGCCAGCAGCTTGGTGGGTAGCGGCACAGATACGCAGTATTTT
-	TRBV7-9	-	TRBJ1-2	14	CASSSGAANYGYTF	TGTGCCAGCAGCTCCGGGGCTGCTAACTATGGCTACACCTTC
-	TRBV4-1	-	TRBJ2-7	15	CASSLNTRAPYEQYF	TGCGCCAGCAGCCTTAACACCCGGGCCCCCTACGAGCAGTACTTC
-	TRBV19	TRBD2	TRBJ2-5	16	CASSMVLAGGQETQYF	TGTGCCAGTAGTATGGTCTTAGCGGGAGGACAAGAGACCCAGTACTTC
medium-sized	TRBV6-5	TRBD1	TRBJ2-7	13	CASSQGESYEQYF	TGTGCCAGCAGCCAGGGGGAGTCCTACGAGCAGTACTTC
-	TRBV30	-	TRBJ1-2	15	CAWSLTTGPNYGYTF	TGTGCCTGGAGTCTAACGACAGGTCCTAACTATGGCTACACCTTC
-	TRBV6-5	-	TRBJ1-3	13	CATKSGSGNTIYF	TGTGCCACCAAGTCGGGCTCTGGAAACACCATATATTTT
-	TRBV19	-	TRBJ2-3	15	CASSPGGYTTDTQYF	TGTGCCAGTAGTCCCGGAGGGTATACCACAGATACGCAGTATTTT
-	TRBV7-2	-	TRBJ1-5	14	CASSLEFSNQPQHF	TGTGCCAGCAGCTTGGAGTTTAGCAATCAGCCCCAGCATTTT
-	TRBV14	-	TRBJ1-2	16	CASSQVPSGTPHGYTF	TGTGCCAGCAGCCAAGTCCCCTCCGGGACCCCGCATGGCTACACCTTC
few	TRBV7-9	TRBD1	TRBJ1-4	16	CASSLGTGNTVEKLFF	TGTGCCAGCAGCTTGGGGACAGGGAACACTGTAGAAAAACTGTTTTTT
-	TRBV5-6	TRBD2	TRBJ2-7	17	CASSEDRASGILYEQYF	TGTGCCAGCAGCGAAGATCGGGCTAGCGGGATCCTTTACGAGCAGTACTTC
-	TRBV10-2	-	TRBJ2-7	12	CASSESRGEQYF	TGCGCCAGCAGTGAGTCGAGGGGAGAGCAGTACTTC
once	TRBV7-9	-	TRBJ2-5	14	CASSVGAQQETQYF	TGTGCCAGCAGTGTCGGGGCCCAGCAAGAGACCCAGTACTTC
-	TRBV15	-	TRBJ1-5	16	CATSRGGKSVNQPQHF	TGTGCCACCAGCAGGGGGGGAAAATCTGTCAATCAGCCCCAGCATTTT
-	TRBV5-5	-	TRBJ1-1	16	CASSLGGRALGTEAFF	TGTGCCAGCAGCTTGGGGGGCAGGGCATTGGGCACTGAAGCTTTCTTT
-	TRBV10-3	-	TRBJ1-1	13	CATLAGVGTEAFF	TGTGCCACCTTGGCGGGGGTGGGAACTGAAGCTTTCTTT
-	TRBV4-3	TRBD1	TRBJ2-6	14	CASSPRTGGHVLTF	TGCGCCAGCAGCCCCCGGACAGGAGGCCACGTCCTGACTTTC
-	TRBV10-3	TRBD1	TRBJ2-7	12	CAITRDRGEQYF	TGTGCCATCACCCGGGACAGGGGCGAGCAGTACTTC
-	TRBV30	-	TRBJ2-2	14	CACPTPENTGELFF	TGTGCCTGCCCGACCCCAGAGAACACCGGGGAGCTGTTTTTT
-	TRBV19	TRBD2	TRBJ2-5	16	CASSRRLAGGVETQYF	TGTGCCAGTAGTAGGCGACTAGCGGGGGGCGTAGAGACCCAGTACTTC
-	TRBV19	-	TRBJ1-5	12	CASRKGNQPQHF	TGTGCCAGTAGGAAAGGGAATCAGCCCCAGCATTTT
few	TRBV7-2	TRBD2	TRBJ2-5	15	CASSFPAGGQETQYF	TGTGCCAGCAGCTTTCCAGCGGGGGGGCAAGAGACCCAGTACTTC
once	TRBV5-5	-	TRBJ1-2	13	CASSLGRAYGYTF	TGTGCCAGCAGCTTGGGCAGGGCCTATGGCTACACCTTC
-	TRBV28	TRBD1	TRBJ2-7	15	CASSSPGQGANEQYF	TGTGCCAGCAGTTCCCCGGGACAGGGGGCAAACGAGCAGTACTTC
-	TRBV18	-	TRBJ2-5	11	CASSPQETQYF	TGTGCCAGCTCACCCCAAGAGACCCAGTACTTC
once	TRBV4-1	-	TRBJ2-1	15	CASSQELSAIREQFF	TGCGCCAGCAGCCAAGAGTTATCGGCAATACGCGAGCAGTTCTTC
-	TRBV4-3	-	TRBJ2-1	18	CASSQDWVVSSSYNEQFF	TGCGCCAGCAGCCAAGATTGGGTTGTCTCTAGCTCCTACAATGAGCAGTTCTTC
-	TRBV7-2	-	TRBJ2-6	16	CASSSRPGSGANVLTF	TGTGCCAGCAGCTCTCGACCCGGCTCTGGGGCCAACGTCCTGACTTTC
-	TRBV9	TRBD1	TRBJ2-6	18	CASITTRDRDTGANVLTF	TGTGCCAGCATCACAACCCGGGACAGGGACACTGGGGCCAACGTCCTGACTTTC
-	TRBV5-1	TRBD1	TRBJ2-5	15	CASSLDRGPQETQYF	TGCGCCAGCAGCTTGGACAGGGGGCCCCAAGAGACCCAGTACTTC
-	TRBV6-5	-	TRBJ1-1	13	CASSYLGNTEAFF	TGTGCCAGCAGTTACCTCGGGAACACTGAAGCTTTCTTT
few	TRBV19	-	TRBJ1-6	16	CASTDLRTAINSPLHF	TGTGCCAGTACCGATCTTAGGACAGCAATCAATTCACCCCTCCACTTT
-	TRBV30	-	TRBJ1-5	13	CAWNSEADQPQHF	TGTGCCTGGAACTCCGAGGCCGATCAGCCCCAGCATTTT
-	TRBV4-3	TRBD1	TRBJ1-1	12	CASSLGQDEAFF	TGCGCCAGCAGCCTGGGACAGGATGAAGCTTTCTTT
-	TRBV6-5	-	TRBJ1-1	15	CASSYAGGGNTEAFF	TGTGCCAGCAGTTACGCCGGCGGGGGGAACACTGAAGCTTTCTTT
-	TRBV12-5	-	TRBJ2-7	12	CASGRSFYEQYF	TGTGCTAGTGGCAGGTCTTTTTACGAGCAGTACTTC
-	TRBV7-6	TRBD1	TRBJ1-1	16	CASSPQSGTGALRAFF	TGTGCCAGCAGCCCTCAAAGTGGAACAGGGGCCTTGAGGGCTTTCTTT
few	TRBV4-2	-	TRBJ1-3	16	CASSQTTGSSGNTIYF	TGTGCCAGCAGCCAAACGACAGGAAGCTCTGGAAACACCATATATTTT
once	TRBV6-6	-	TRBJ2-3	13	CASSDGGTDTQYF	TGTGCCAGCAGCGACGGGGGCACAGATACGCAGTATTTT
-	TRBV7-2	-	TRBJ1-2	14	CASSSRAVDYGYTF	TGTGCCAGCAGCTCCAGGGCCGTTGACTATGGCTACACCTTC
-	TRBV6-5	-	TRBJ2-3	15	CASSYMDTSTDTQYF	TGTGCCAGCAGTTACATGGATACTAGCACAGATACGCAGTATTTT
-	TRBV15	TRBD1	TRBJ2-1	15	CATSVRTGDYNEQFF	TGTGCCACCAGCGTTAGGACAGGCGACTACAATGAGCAGTTCTTC
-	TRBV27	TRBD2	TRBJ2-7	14	CASSLSSGPYEQYF	TGTGCCAGCAGCCTTTCTAGCGGACCCTACGAGCAGTACTTC